This is a list of T cell receptor beta chains from one sample in a study of T cells in Graves' hyperthyroidism and ophthalmopathy. One entry per CDR3 protein results from TCRdb running MiXCR on the multiplex PCR reads. The sample includes under 350,000 distinct CDR3 sequences, around 15% seen only once; the top ten take less than 70%. The material sequenced was blood. The receptors derive from a woman in her sixties with Graves' ophthalmopathy. The CDR3 runs from the conserved cysteine through the conserved F or W. A D gene is named only where the DNA matches it firmly. The size entry is marked missing in some rows and otherwise reads once, few, many or a size class.

cdr3_aa,cdr3_nt,d_call,v_call,clone_size,j_call
CASGLVRYEQFF,TGTGCTAGTGGTTTGGTAAGGTATGAGCAGTTCTTC,NA,TRBV12-5,few,TRBJ2-1
CASSKGVATQETQYF,TGTGCCAGCAGCAAAGGGGTAGCCACCCAAGAGACCCAGTACTTC,NA,TRBV7-8,many,TRBJ2-5
CASSPRLAGGETQYF,TGTGCCAGCAGCCCGAGACTAGCGGGAGGAGAGACCCAGTACTTC,TRBD2,TRBV2,many,TRBJ2-5
CASSTDGRFNYGYTF,TGTGCCAGTAGTACGGACGGCCGATTTAACTATGGCTACACCTTC,NA,TRBV19,NA,TRBJ1-2
CASSLPQGLGIYGYAF,TGTGCCAGCAGCCTACCACAGGGCCTCGGGATCTATGGCTACGCCTTC,NA,TRBV7-2,NA,TRBJ1-2
CSARKTRTGGGVGPQYF,TGCAGTGCTAGAAAGACCCGGACAGGGGGTGGGGTGGGGCCGCAGTATTTT,TRBD1,TRBV20-1,NA,TRBJ2-3
CSVETGLGGEKLFF,TGCAGCGTTGAAACAGGGTTAGGGGGTGAAAAACTGTTTTTT,NA,TRBV29-1,few,TRBJ1-4
CASSLNPGSSETQYF,TGCGCCAGCAGCTTAAATCCAGGGTCCTCAGAGACCCAGTACTTC,NA,TRBV5-1,few,TRBJ2-5
CASSQEMGGLYGYTF,TGTGCCAGCAGCCAAGAAATGGGAGGTCTCTATGGCTACACCTTC,NA,TRBV4-2,few,TRBJ1-2
CATGEGWDEQYF,TGTGCCACCGGGGAGGGGTGGGACGAGCAGTACTTC,TRBD2,TRBV2,many,TRBJ2-7
CASSSTAGTLTRHTEAFF,TGTGCCAGCAGCTCAACAGCCGGGACACTAACCCGGCACACTGAAGCTTTCTTT,NA,TRBV7-6,many,TRBJ1-1
CASSEGARTEAFF,TGTGCCAGCAGTGAGGGGGCGCGCACTGAAGCTTTCTTT,NA,TRBV25-1,NA,TRBJ1-1
CASSLGLNEAFF,TGCGCCAGCAGCCTCGGACTAAATGAAGCTTTCTTT,NA,TRBV5-1,many,TRBJ1-1
CASSAWDNMNTEAFF,TGTGCCAGCAGCGCCTGGGACAACATGAACACTGAAGCTTTCTTT,NA,TRBV7-9,many,TRBJ1-1
CASSATAGRTQYF,TGCGCCAGCAGCGCCACCGCGGGCCGTACGCAGTATTTT,NA,TRBV5-1,few,TRBJ2-3
CASSFLLAGSPEEQFF,TGTGCCAGCAGCTTCCTCCTAGCGGGATCACCGGAAGAGCAGTTCTTC,TRBD2,TRBV7-3,many,TRBJ2-1
CASSWGQGPTFF,TGTGCCAGCAGCTGGGGACAGGGACCGACTTTCTTT,TRBD1,TRBV27,many,TRBJ1-1
CASSVHQNTEAFF,TGTGCCAGCAGCGTTCATCAGAACACTGAAGCTTTCTTT,NA,TRBV11-2,many,TRBJ1-1
CASSSFWGSQTDTQYF,TGTGCCAGCAGCTCCTTTTGGGGCTCCCAGACAGATACGCAGTATTTT,NA,TRBV7-2,many,TRBJ2-3
CASSQDPDTNYGYTF,TGTGCCAGCAGCCAAGACCCGGACACAAACTATGGCTACACCTTC,NA,TRBV4-2,few,TRBJ1-2
CASSSRGADTQYF,TGTGCCAGCAGCTCCCGGGGGGCAGATACGCAGTATTTT,TRBD2,TRBV3-1,many,TRBJ2-3
CASSLPQSGRGQPQHF,TGTGCCAGCAGTTTACCCCAGAGCGGGCGCGGTCAGCCCCAGCATTTT,NA,TRBV28,NA,TRBJ1-5